This T cell receptor beta chain came from a study of PD-1 blockade in classical Hodgkin lymphoma. Study as a whole: Patients received nivolumab 3 mg/kg intravenously every 2 weeks.

TCRdb's copy holds only in-frame clones and misses some; the assay was immunoSEQ multiplex PCR. The sample includes about 97,000 clones, over 80% of them seen just once. About this clone itself: The antigen remains unidentified.

Whole-study findings and limits: A reduction in baseline TCR diversity was reportedly seen in newly diagnosed patients relative to healthy donors. CD4+ but not CD8+ TCR diversity rose significantly by C4D1.

Each patient's relapse followed autologous stem cell transplantation, and brentuximab vedotin exposure varied. Losses at the gene ends were 10 bases for V and 5 bases for J; bases not matched to a gene: 9. CDR3 length equals 14 residues. Germline V gene data show CDR1 as ENHRY and CDR2 as SYGVKD. The genes are TRBV10-3 and TRBJ2-7; 12 nucleotides agree with TRBD1. This TCR was recovered from a human donor with classical Hodgkin lymphoma. Sequenced material: peripheral blood mononuclear cells (PBMCs), taken at baseline. The CDR3: CATWGGTGGNEQYF. The CDR3 region has the DNA TGTGCCACCTGGGGCGGGACAGGGGGCAACGAGCAGTACTTC.